These 26 T cell receptor beta chains originate from one sample sequenced in a study of regulatory T cells in long-lasting Graves disease (dated by TCRdb to the early 2020s). Interpreted using the paper, the time point label stands for: persistent/refractory GD, antithyroid drugs over 5 years with positive TRAb. For both TCR sequencing and RNA sequencing, RNA was extracted from PBMCs in TRIzol. Receptor libraries were prepared by multiplex PCR. The sequencer listed for this sample is Illumina HiSeq 4000. iRepertoire HTBI primers and Arm-PCR amplification of CDR3 regions were used to construct TCR beta libraries. Using fastp at Q25 and MiXCR, TCRdb reprocessed the public reads and kept productive beta chains. Records with the same CDR3 protein are collapsed into one entry carrying the most frequent genes and DNA. The sample profile shows about 470,000 distinct CDR3 sequences; under 25% of them were found once. The biggest ten clones account for 6.5% to 8% of the sample.

The sequences come from peripheral blood mononuclear cells (PBMCs), collected when the disease was refractory, from a patient treated with antithyroid drugs. The receptors come from a female donor with Graves disease.

This clonotype was detected a few times. The chain joins TRBV6-1 to TRBJ1-2; D is ambiguous. This CDR3 comprises 16 residues. Trimming pared 0 bases from V and 0 bases from J, leaving 11 bases between. Germline CDR1 and CDR2: MNHNS and SASEGT. The CDR3 DNA reads TGTGCCAGCAGTGAAGCCTGGGCCCGAGCTAACTATGGCTACACCTTC. Its translation is CASSEAWARANYGYTF.

The rearrangement joins TRBV27 to TRBJ2-5; the match to TRBD1 covers 7 bases. The CDR3 is 14 residues long. Germline CDR1 is MNHEY and CDR2 is SMNVEV (reference sequence). V lost 11 bases, J lost 4 bases, and 13 bases stayed unmatched. CDR3 region: CADRASQGRETQYF. CDR3 DNA sequence: TGTGCCGACAGGGCTAGCCAGGGGCGAGAGACCCAGTACTTC.

This clonotype was detected ten times or more. The rearrangement links TRBV30 to TRBJ2-7; D is unclear. Between the trimmed V and J ends, which lost 4 bases and 3 bases, there was a span of 7 bases. Germline CDR1 GTSNPN, CDR2 SVGIG (reference sequence). The CDR3 is 11 residues long. The CDR3 sequence: CAWITNYEQYF. The CDR3 bases are TGTGCCTGGATCACGAACTACGAGCAGTACTTC. Full variable domain (remainder filled in from reference TRBV30 and TRBJ2-7): SQTIHQWPATLVQPVGSPLSLECTVEGTSNPNLYWYRQAAGRGLQLLFYSVGIGQISSEVPQNLSASRPQDRQFILSSKKLLLSDSGFYLCAWITNYEQYFGPGTRLTVT.

This clonotype showed up many times. CDR3 sequence (DNA): TGTGCCAGCGGGACAGGCAACTATGGCTACACCTTC. Encoded protein: CASGTGNYGYTF. This chain uses TRBV28 with TRBJ1-2; 8 bases are a match to TRBD1. Germline assignment: CDR1 MDHEN and CDR2 SYDVKM. V trimming: 8 bases; J trimming: 2 bases; junction bases outside the gene matches: 1. This CDR3 region has 12 residues.

This clonotype was counted ten times or more. The chain couples TRBV2 to TRBJ2-7, with 8 bases lining up with TRBD2. The CDR3 runs to 15 residues. V shed 0 bases, J shed 0 bases, and the junction held 1 base outside the gene matches. Looked up from germline, CDR1 is SNHLY and CDR2 is FYNNEI. The CDR3 loop is CASSEASGDSYEQYF. The CDR3 nucleotides read TGTGCCAGCAGTGAAGCTAGCGGGGACTCCTACGAGCAGTACTTC. Drawing the rest from reference TRBV2 and TRBJ2-7, the complete variable domain is EPEVTQTPSHQVTQMGQEVILRCVPISNHLYFYWYRQILGQKVEFLVSFYNNEISEKSEIFDDQFSVERPDGSNFTLKIRSTKLEDSAMYFCASSEASGDSYEQYFGPGTRLTVT.

This clonotype has ten or more counts. V is TRBV9 and J is TRBJ2-7; a possible D gene is TRBD1 (5 bases). The germline V gene has CDR1 SGDLS and CDR2 YYNGEE. Trimming removed 4 bases from V and 3 bases from J, with 17 bases in between. This CDR3 contains 15 residues. The CDR3 DNA reads TGTGCCAGCAGCTTAGGGCTTGGAAGGGGCTACGAGCAGTACTTC. This codes for CASSLGLGRGYEQYF.

This clonotype was detected a few times. V and J are TRBV5-1 and TRBJ1-6, with 7 bases lining up with TRBD1. Trimming removed 4 bases from V and 6 bases from J; junction bases left unmatched: 4. The CDR3 contains 14 residues. Germline CDR1 is SGHRS and CDR2 is YFSETQ. DNA for the CDR3: TGCGCCAGCAGCGCCGGGACAGTTAATTCACCCCTCCACTTT. It yields the protein CASSAGTVNSPLHF.

This clonotype has a count of ten or more. A much larger clone sits a single nucleotide away, making a read error possible. The chain employs TRBV27 and TRBJ2-7; 7 positions match TRBD2. Germline V gene data show CDR1 as MNHEY and CDR2 as SMNVEV (reference sequence). The V and J ends lost 1 base and 3 bases, in that order; junction bases with no gene match: 0. CDR3 size: 13 residues. CDR3: CASSLWGGYEQYF. In DNA form, the CDR3 reads TGTGCCAGCAGTTTATGGGGGGGCTACGAGCAGTACTTC.

This clonotype came up many times. The V call is TRBV6-1, the J call TRBJ2-7; D remains ambiguous. V was clipped by 6 bases and J by 7 bases, with 13 bases between them. Per the germline V gene, CDR1 is MNHNS and CDR2 is SASEGT. The CDR3 extends over 12 amino acids. The CDR3 reads CASSHSSSEQYF. CDR3 sequence (DNA): TGTGCCAGCAGCCACTCCTCATCTGAGCAGTACTTC.

The chain links TRBV2 to TRBJ2-1, with 7 bases aligning to TRBD2. The CDR3 sequence is 15 residues long. The J segment lost 7 bases and the V segment lost 2 bases, leaving 8 bases of the junction unmatched. CDR1 and CDR2 from the germline V gene are SNHLY and FYNNEI. Here the CDR3 reads CASSERRGRDNEQFF. CDR3 sequence (DNA): TGTGCCAGCAGTGAACGGCGCGGGAGAGATAATGAGCAGTTCTTC. Drawing the rest from reference TRBV2 and TRBJ2-1, the complete variable domain is EPEVTQTPSHQVTQMGQEVILRCVPISNHLYFYWYRQILGQKVEFLVSFYNNEISEKSEIFDDQFSVERPDGSNFTLKIRSTKLEDSAMYFCASSERRGRDNEQFFGPGTRLTVL.

This clonotype has at least ten counts. CDR3 protein: CATSDLGTSGSSQTQYF. The CDR3 region has the DNA TGTGCCACCAGTGACCTTGGGACTAGCGGGAGTTCGCAGACCCAGTACTTC. The chain recombines TRBV24-1 with TRBJ2-5, with 14 bases aligning to TRBD2. Per the germline V gene, CDR1 is KGHDR and CDR2 is SFDVKD. The CDR3 has 17 amino acids. The V segment lost 4 bases and the J segment 6 bases; nucleotides outside the gene matches: 9.

This chain joins TRBV30 and TRBJ2-1; the match to TRBD2 covers 10 bases. V gave up 3 bases and J gave up 4 bases; unmatched junction bases: 6. This CDR3 spans 15 amino acids. The V gene's germline CDR1 is GTSNPN and CDR2 SVGIG (reference sequence). The CDR3 DNA reads as TGTGCCTGGAGGGGAGGGACTAGCGCTTACAATGAGCAGTTCTTC. Translation gives CAWRGGTSAYNEQFF.

This clonotype came up a few times. The genes are TRBV27 and TRBJ2-7; 14 positions match TRBD2. CDR1 is MNHEY, CDR2 SMNVEV, per germline (reference sequence). After removal of 2 bases from V and 4 bases from J, the junction contained 1 base not matched to a gene. The CDR3 totals 15 residues. Written as DNA, the CDR3 is TGTGCCAGCAGTTTAAGGACTAGCGGGAGGTACGAGCAGTACTTC. Translated: CASSLRTSGRYEQYF.

Ten or more counts support this clonotype. The V and J genes are TRBV2 and TRBJ1-3; D is undetermined. This CDR3 contains 15 residues. Germline CDR1 SNHLY, CDR2 FYNNEI. V lost 0 bases and J 0 bases, leaving 6 bases between the germline ends. CDR3 coding DNA: TGTGCCAGCAGTGAAGCAGGTAGCTCTGGAAACACCATATATTTT. Its translation is CASSEAGSSGNTIYF.

This clonotype was recorded many times. The chain has TRBV2 and TRBJ2-7; D is ambiguous. The germline V gene encodes CDR1 SNHLY and CDR2 FYNNEI. This CDR3 spans 14 amino acids. V lost 5 bases and J lost 3, with 14 bases in between. The CDR3 reads CASSKSRTSYEQYF. CDR3 coding DNA: TGTGCCAGCAGTAAATCCAGGACCAGCTACGAGCAGTACTTC.

This clonotype has at least ten counts. The chain recombines TRBV11-2 with TRBJ2-7; D is perhaps TRBD1 (5 bases). The CDR3 is 13 amino acids. Trimming took 4 bases from V and 1 from J, leaving 8 bases between them. Germline V CDR1 and CDR2: SGHAT, FQNNGV. The CDR3 DNA reads TGTGCCAGCAGCTCACAGGATTCCTACGAGCAGTACTTC. Encoded protein: CASSSQDSYEQYF.

This clonotype was observed many times. The chain links TRBV12-3 or TRBV12-4 to TRBJ1-4; TRBD1 agrees at 7 bases. The CDR3 is made up of 15 amino acids. The ends lost 7 bases at V and 5 bases at J; junction bases unmatched: 10. CDR3 in DNA: TGTGCCAGCAAAGATTCGACAGGGAGAAATGAAAAACTGTTTTTT. As protein: CASKDSTGRNEKLFF.

This clonotype was seen at least ten times. This chain joins TRBV30 and TRBJ2-5; 9 bases line up with TRBD2. Germline values: CDR1 GTSNPN, CDR2 SVGIG (reference sequence). The J segment lost 5 bases and the V segment lost 0 bases, leaving 13 bases of the junction unmatched. This CDR3 contains 17 residues. This CDR3 reads CAWSVRGSGSNWETQYF. CDR3 DNA sequence: TGTGCCTGGAGTGTACGTGGTAGCGGGAGTAATTGGGAGACCCAGTACTTC. Based on the CDR3 plus reference TRBV30 and TRBJ2-5, the full variable domain is SQTIHQWPATLVQPVGSPLSLECTVEGTSNPNLYWYRQAAGRGLQLLFYSVGIGQISSEVPQNLSASRPQDRQFILSSKKLLLSDSGFYLCAWSVRGSGSNWETQYFGPGTRLLVL.

In its sample, this clonotype was seen many times. The gene calls are TRBV20-1 and TRBJ1-1; D unclear. This CDR3 is built from 15 residues. The germline V gene encodes CDR1 DFQATT and CDR2 SNEGSKA (reference sequence). Trimming pared 0 bases from V and 1 base from J, leaving 12 bases between. Here the CDR3 reads CSARDPMRGNTEAFF. The CDR3 bases are TGCAGTGCTAGAGATCCAATGCGGGGGAACACTGAAGCTTTCTTT.

This clonotype was recorded many times. V usage is TRBV11-1 and J usage is TRBJ2-1, with D unresolved. Looked up from germline, CDR1 is SGHAT and CDR2 is FQDESV (reference sequence). The V end lost 5 bases, the J end lost 8 bases, and 19 bases lay between the germline ends. The CDR3 extends over 15 amino acids. The CDR3 is CASSPLDDSWDEQFF. In DNA form, the CDR3 reads TGTGCCAGCAGCCCGCTGGATGATAGCTGGGATGAGCAGTTCTTC.

This clonotype showed up just a few times. This chain joins TRBV6-1 and TRBJ1-5, with D possibly being TRBD1 (5 bases). The CDR3 covers 13 residues. The germline V gene encodes CDR1 MNHNS and CDR2 SASEGT. The V end was cut by 6 bases, the J end by 6 bases, with 12 bases between. CDR3 loop: CASSLTGAQPQHF. The CDR3 DNA reads TGTGCCAGCAGCCTGACTGGGGCTCAGCCCCAGCATTTT.

This clonotype was seen at least ten times. The chain employs TRBV6-1 and TRBJ1-6; a weak D match, TRBD1 (6 bases). The CDR3 spans 16 residues. With 2 bases removed from V and 5 bases from J, the gap between germline ends came to 13 bases. CDR1 and CDR2 from the germline V gene are MNHNS and SASEGT. The CDR3 region has the DNA TGTGCCAGCAGTGAAAAGGGGGGCGCGAATAATTCACCCCTCCACTTT. Its protein product is CASSEKGGANNSPLHF.

V and J are TRBV19 and TRBJ1-5, with TRBD1 as a possible D gene (6 bases). Germline-derived CDR1 and CDR2 are LNHDA and SQIVND (reference sequence). V was pared by 6 bases and J by 0 bases, with 18 bases between. The CDR3 is 17 amino acids. CDR3 region: CASSRGTGMTSNQPQHF. Here the CDR3 DNA reads TGTGCCAGTAGCAGGGGAACGGGTATGACTAGCAATCAGCCCCAGCATTTT.

The chain carries TRBV30 and TRBJ1-1; 8 nucleotides line up with TRBD1. Per germline, CDR1 GTSNPN and CDR2 SVGIG (reference sequence). The CDR3 consists of 12 residues. Trimming cost V 1 base and J 6 bases; bases outside gene matches: 1. CDR3 in DNA: TGTGCCTGGAGTGGACAGGGGCCTGAAGCTTTCTTT. It encodes CAWSGQGPEAFF.

This clonotype has at least ten counts. The J gene is TRBJ1-2, the V gene TRBV30; D gene unclear. V lost 4 bases and J lost 14, with 20 bases in between. Germline lookup yields CDR1 GTSNPN and CDR2 SVGIG (reference sequence). The CDR3 is made up of 12 amino acids. This chain's CDR3 is CAWTDGDPGYTF. Here the CDR3 DNA reads TGTGCCTGGACAGACGGTGATCCGGGTTATACCTTC. The full variable domain, with the rest looked up from reference TRBV30 and TRBJ1-2, is SQTIHQWPATLVQPVGSPLSLECTVEGTSNPNLYWYRQAAGRGLQLLFYSVGIGQISSEVPQNLSASRPQDRQFILSSKKLLLSDSGFYLCAWTDGDPGYTFGSGTRLTVV.

This clonotype was picked up many times. The chain uses TRBV28 and TRBJ2-1; possible D gene TRBD2, 6 bases. This CDR3 contains 18 residues. Germline assignment: CDR1 MDHEN and CDR2 SYDVKM. V was trimmed by 3 bases and J by 4 bases, leaving 22 bases between them. The CDR3 nucleotides read TGTGCCAGCAGTTTCCCGATCGGGGCAGATAGCGGTTACAATGAGCAGTTCTTC. The encoded protein is CASSFPIGADSGYNEQFF.